These 23 T cell receptor beta chains originate from one sample sequenced in a study of identical twins. TCRdb analysed the 5' RACE reads with MiXCR anew, one entry per CDR3 protein. The repertoire holds about 890,000 distinct CDR3 sequences, with 9% to 15% as singletons. These data are also associated with another study on yellow fever vaccine responses in identical twins.

Sequencing was performed on PBMCs. Every receptor here comes from a woman under 30 in good health.

Only a few counts were recorded for this clonotype. The rearrangement links TRBV2 to TRBJ2-7; the D gene is possibly TRBD1 (6 bases). This CDR3 has 15 amino acids. The germline gives CDR1 SNHLY, CDR2 FYNNEI. V gave up 5 bases and J gave up 1 base, with 15 bases separating them. DNA of the CDR3: TGTGCCAGCAGTTACAGGGAGTTGTCGTCCTACGAGCAGTACTTC. Its translation: CASSYRELSSYEQYF.

V gene TRBV29-1 combines with J gene TRBJ2-4; 10 bases map to TRBD2. There are 13 residues in the CDR3. Germline CDR1 reads SQVTM; CDR2 reads ANQGSEA. V shed 4 bases and J 5 bases; nucleotides not matched to a gene: 2. The CDR3 nucleotides are TGCAGCGTTGTCCTAGCGGGAGAAAACATTCAGTACTTC. Its translation is CSVVLAGENIQYF.

Turning to this clonotype: One end of the junction fails to match germline, which may point to a read error. The chain uses TRBV20-1 and TRBJ1-6; 8 bases line up with TRBD1. Germline CDR1 DFQATT, CDR2 SNEGSKA (reference sequence). The CDR3 has 17 amino acids. The CDR3 is CCARGRGLRSYNSPLHF. The DNA of the CDR3 is TGCTGTGCTAGAGGCAGGGGGCTTCGCTCCTATAATTCACCCCTCCACTTT.

This clonotype was counted between two and nine times. The CDR3 reads CASWGQGNEQFF. CDR3 DNA sequence: TGTGCCAGCTGGGGACAGGGGAATGAGCAGTTCTTC. The chain joins TRBV3-1 to TRBJ2-1; 10 bases agree with TRBD1. V was pared by 8 bases and J by 7 bases, with 2 bases of the junction left unmatched. CDR3 length: 12 residues. From germline, CDR1 is LGHDT and CDR2 YNNKEL (reference sequence).

This clonotype was observed a handful of times. The CDR3 spells CASSEGSPRAPYEQYV. The CDR3, as DNA: TGTGCCAGCAGTGAAGGCTCCCCCCGAGCTCCCTACGAGCAGTACGTC. The chain has TRBV6-1 and TRBJ2-7; no firm D call. Germline V CDR1 and CDR2: MNHNS, SASEGT. This CDR3 region has 16 residues. The ends were cut back, 1 base at V and 2 bases at J, with 15 bases in the middle.

A few counts support this clonotype. V and J are TRBV29-1 and TRBJ2-1; D ambiguous. The CDR3 runs 12 residues. The ends were cut back, 4 bases at V and 5 bases at J, with 9 bases in the middle. Germline assignment: CDR1 SQVTM and CDR2 ANQGSEA. The chain's CDR3 is CSVGPPHNEQFF. The CDR3 DNA follows: TGCAGCGTTGGGCCCCCCCACAATGAGCAGTTCTTC.

The chain is built from TRBV20-1 and TRBJ1-1, with D possibly matching TRBD1 (5 bases). V dropped 3 bases and J dropped 4 bases, with 15 bases sitting between them. CDR3 length: 14 residues. From germline, CDR1 is DFQATT and CDR2 SNEGSKA (reference sequence). CDR3 region: CSASPFQGATEAFF. DNA for the CDR3: TGCAGTGCTAGTCCCTTTCAGGGCGCCACTGAAGCTTTCTTT.

V is TRBV7-6 and J is TRBJ2-2, with 8 bases identical to TRBD1. Germline-derived CDR1 and CDR2 are SGHVS and FNYEAQ. This CDR3 spans 16 amino acids. V lost 5 bases and J lost 2; bases outside the gene matches: 7. The CDR3 reads CASSVSGGTNTGELFF. In nucleotides, the CDR3 is TGTGCCAGCAGCGTCTCAGGGGGCACAAACACCGGGGAGCTGTTTTTT.

J is TRBJ2-3 and V is TRBV27; D is unclear. The CDR3 extends over 16 amino acids. From germline, CDR1 is MNHEY and CDR2 SMNVEV (reference sequence). Trimming removed 2 bases from V and 4 bases from J, with 16 bases in between. The CDR3 region has the DNA TGTGCCAGCAGTTTAGGGTTGTCTCCTATTGCAGATACGCAGTATTTT. Translation: CASSLGLSPIADTQYF.

The rearrangement joins TRBV19 to TRBJ1-5, with D possibly matching TRBD1 (6 bases). The CDR3 is 13 amino acids. Trimming took 8 bases from V and 5 from J, leaving 13 bases between them. Germline V CDR1 and CDR2: LNHDA, SQIVND (reference sequence). The CDR3 loop reads CASSGERDQPQHF. In DNA form, the CDR3 reads TGTGCCAGTTCAGGGGAGCGGGATCAGCCCCAGCATTTT.

This clonotype came up a few times. This chain uses TRBV5-1 with TRBJ2-3; 7 bases fit TRBD1. J was trimmed by 5 bases and V by 4 bases; bases with no gene match: 10. The CDR3 covers 15 residues. Germline V gene data show CDR1 as SGHRS and CDR2 as YFSETQ. The CDR3 region has the DNA TGCGCCAGCAGCGAGGGACAGCTAACCAAAGATACGCAGTATTTT. It is translated as CASSEGQLTKDTQYF.

This clonotype was observed a handful of times. The chain has TRBV6-5 and TRBJ2-1; D is possibly TRBD2 (6 bases). There are 15 residues in the CDR3. The germline V gene has CDR1 MNHEY and CDR2 SVGAGI. The V end lost 2 bases, the J end lost 2 bases, and 10 bases lay between the germline ends. In nucleotides, the CDR3 is TGTGCCAGCAGTTACGCAGCGGGCGCCTACAATGAGCAGTTCTTC. Its protein product is CASSYAAGAYNEQFF.

The V and J genes are TRBV4-1 and TRBJ2-7; 12 bases are a match to TRBD1. Germline CDR1 MGHRA, CDR2 YSYEKL. Unmatched junction bases numbered 7, after V lost 5 bases and J lost 5 bases. This CDR3 region has 15 residues. The CDR3: CASSTGTGGIDEQYF. The DNA for the CDR3 is TGCGCCAGCAGCACGGGGACAGGGGGCATCGACGAGCAGTACTTC.

V is TRBV10-3 and J is TRBJ1-2; D might be TRBD1 (5 bases). The CDR3 sequence is 15 residues long. V lost 0 bases and J lost 4, with 12 bases in between. CDR1 ENHRY and CDR2 SYGVKD come from the germline V gene. CDR3 bases: TGTGCCATCAGTGAGTCAACGGGGGGATTCTATGGCTACACCTTC. This gives the protein CAISESTGGFYGYTF.

This clonotype has just a few counts. J is TRBJ2-3 and V is TRBV6-1, with D uncertain. Germline CDR1 is MNHNS and CDR2 is SASEGT. V was trimmed by 2 bases and J by 1 base, leaving 13 bases between them. The CDR3 runs to 16 residues. The CDR3 sequence: CASSERPVQGTDTQYF. The CDR3 region has the DNA TGTGCCAGCAGTGAACGGCCAGTGCAGGGCACAGATACGCAGTATTTT.

This clonotype has at least ten counts. V gene TRBV3-1 combines with J gene TRBJ1-2; D may be TRBD1 (6 bases). CDR1 is LGHDT and CDR2 is YNNKEL in the germline V gene (reference sequence). The V end lost 0 bases, the J end lost 8 bases, and 10 bases lay between the germline ends. The CDR3 consists of 13 residues. The CDR3 protein is CASSQEGARGYTF. The CDR3 nucleotides are TGTGCCAGCAGCCAAGAGGGGGCCCGCGGCTACACCTTC.

The chain carries TRBV5-1 and TRBJ2-2; perhaps TRBD2 as D (6 bases). CDR1 and CDR2 from the germline V gene are SGHRS and YFSETQ. Trimming pared 0 bases from V and 4 bases from J, leaving 10 bases between. CDR3 length: 15 amino acids. The CDR3 bases are TGCGCCAGCAGCTTGGCCATCGGGGGCACCGGGGAGCTGTTTTTT. This sequence encodes CASSLAIGGTGELFF.

Regarding this clonotype: At one end the junction does not follow the germline gene, possibly because of a read error. The gene calls are TRBV7-9 and TRBJ2-1; D gene unclear. The CDR3 is made up of 12 amino acids. Germline CDR1 is SEHNR and CDR2 is FQNEAQ (reference sequence). CDR3 sequence: CASSLGNYIRVF. The DNA of the CDR3 is TGTGCCAGCAGCTTAGGGAATTACATACGGGTCTTC.

A few counts support this clonotype. The rearrangement joins TRBV10-3 to TRBJ1-1, with D possibly being TRBD1 (5 bases). Germline V gene lookup returns CDR1 ENHRY and CDR2 SYGVKD. The CDR3 is made up of 16 amino acids. Trimming left V 2 bases short and J 0 bases short, with 13 bases between. DNA of the CDR3: TGTGCCATCAGTGAGGCGAATAGGGGAATGAACACTGAAGCTTTCTTT. It translates to CAISEANRGMNTEAFF.

V usage is TRBV28 and J usage is TRBJ2-7; no firm D call. Trimming shortened V by 7 bases and J by 6 bases, and 16 bases separated the two germline ends. This CDR3 region has 13 residues. Germline CDR1 reads MDHEN; CDR2 reads SYDVKM. CDR3 protein: CASNQDLPGEQYF. The CDR3 bases are TGTGCCAGCAACCAAGACTTACCGGGCGAGCAGTACTTC.

The rearrangement links TRBV6-5 to TRBJ2-2; 10 nucleotides agree with TRBD2. The V and J ends lost 4 bases and 1 base, in that order; junction bases with no gene match: 3. The CDR3 is 16 residues long. The V gene's germline CDR1 is MNHEY and CDR2 SVGAGI. The CDR3 loop reads CASSSWTSGNTGELFF. CDR3 in DNA: TGTGCCAGCAGTTCCTGGACTAGCGGGAACACCGGGGAGCTGTTTTTT.

There are many counts of this clonotype. This chain links TRBV18 with TRBJ2-5; D is uncertain. Per germline, CDR1 KGHSH and CDR2 LQKENI. Trimming took 2 bases from V and 3 from J, leaving 7 bases between them. CDR3 size: 13 residues. CDR3 coding DNA: TGTGCCAGCTCACCAGGAGTGAAAGAGACCCAGTACTTC. Amino acid sequence: CASSPGVKETQYF.

The chain couples TRBV10-3 to TRBJ2-3; no reliable D call. This CDR3 is 15 amino acids long. Germline lookup yields CDR1 ENHRY and CDR2 SYGVKD. Trimming shortened V by 0 bases and J by 2 bases, and 9 bases separated the two germline ends. CDR3 sequence: CAISESATNTDTQYF. The CDR3 region has the DNA TGTGCCATCAGTGAGTCTGCGACCAACACAGATACGCAGTATTTT.